Below are 23 T cell receptor beta chains sequenced from a single sample in a study of T-cell reconstitution after alpha-beta-depleted transplantation in children. Unique molecular identifiers were used to barcode this TCRbeta library. MiXCR, applied by TCRdb to the PCR reads, yields one record per CDR3 protein. The sample has approximately 400,000 distinct CDR3 sequences, approximately 11% seen once; the top ten hold roughly 5.5%. This specimen was PBMCs from the stem cell graft donor, taken from the stem cell graft. The receptor set was obtained from a human donor who donated a stem cell graft to a child with acute myeloid leukemia.

This rearrangement joins TRBV7-2 to TRBJ2-3; a possible D gene is TRBD2 (6 bases). CDR3 size: 17 residues. V was shortened by 3 bases and J by 5 bases, with 21 bases between the two germline ends. Germline values: CDR1 SGHTA, CDR2 FQGNSA. The CDR3 loop is CASSLFSGEGLGDTQYF. CDR3 bases: TGTGCCAGCAGCTTGTTTAGCGGAGAGGGCCTCGGAGATACGCAGTATTTT.

The chain joins TRBV30 to TRBJ2-7; 7 nucleotides align to TRBD2. Germline lookup yields CDR1 GTSNPN and CDR2 SVGIG (reference sequence). With V trimmed by 5 bases and J by 0 bases, 13 bases remained unmatched. This CDR3 has 16 residues. The CDR3 bases are TGTGCCTGGCGCTGGGGGGGACTGAGGAGCTCCTACGAGCAGTACTTC. This codes for CAWRWGGLRSSYEQYF. The full variable domain, with the rest looked up from reference TRBV30 and TRBJ2-7, is SQTIHQWPATLVQPVGSPLSLECTVEGTSNPNLYWYRQAAGRGLQLLFYSVGIGQISSEVPQNLSASRPQDRQFILSSKKLLLSDSGFYLCAWRWGGLRSSYEQYFGPGTRLTVT.

The chain carries TRBV20-1 and TRBJ2-1; 9 nucleotides agree with TRBD2. This CDR3 spans 13 amino acids. With 6 bases clipped from V and 4 bases from J, the junction kept 4 bases outside the gene matches. Germline V lookup: CDR1 DFQATT, CDR2 SNEGSKA (reference sequence). The CDR3 sequence is CSALTSGYNEQFF. The CDR3 nucleotides are TGCAGTGCCCTGACTAGCGGATACAATGAGCAGTTCTTC.

This clonotype turned up a few times. The chain employs TRBV7-2 and TRBJ2-4; TRBD2 agrees at 7 bases. The V gene end was trimmed by 1 base and the J gene end by 6 bases; junction bases not matched to a gene: 6. The length of the CDR3 is 15 residues. CDR1 is SGHTA, CDR2 FQGNSA, per germline. CDR3 nucleotide sequence: TGTGCCAGCAGCTTAGGGTTAGCGGGCTTAAACATTCAGTACTTC. As protein: CASSLGLAGLNIQYF. The full variable domain, completed using reference TRBV7-2 and TRBJ2-4, is GAGVSQSPSNKVTEKGKDVELRCDPISGHTALYWYRQSLGQGLEFLIYFQGNSAPDKSGLPSDRFSAERTGGSVSTLTIQRTQQEDSAVYLCASSLGLAGLNIQYFGAGTRLSVL.

This sequence joins TRBV3-1 and TRBJ2-7; D is perhaps TRBD1 or TRBD2 (6 bases each). Trimming stripped 4 bases from V and 1 base from J, with 14 bases between. Per germline, CDR1 LGHDT and CDR2 YNNKEL (reference sequence). The CDR3 has 15 amino acids. As DNA, the CDR3 is TGTGCCAGCAGCCCGCAGGGGCGGGGATCCTACGAGCAGTACTTC. This translates into CASSPQGRGSYEQYF.

The V gene is TRBV7-2, the J gene TRBJ2-5; 9 nucleotides agree with TRBD1. In germline, CDR1 is SGHTA, CDR2 FQGNSA. Trimming cost V 2 bases and J 5 bases; bases outside gene matches: 9. The CDR3 is made up of 16 amino acids. As DNA, the CDR3 is TGTGCCAGCAGCTTAAGACAGGGGGGACTGGGGGAGACCCAGTACTTC. Protein sequence: CASSLRQGGLGETQYF.

This clonotype occurred many times. The chain couples TRBV5-1 to TRBJ2-5, with TRBD2 as a possible D gene (5 bases). The CDR3 contains 14 residues. Deletions cut 0 bases from V and 1 base from J, with 7 bases between. CDR1 SGHRS and CDR2 YFSETQ come from the germline V gene. The CDR3 nucleotides are TGCGCCAGCAGCTTGGGGACTCGCCAAGAGACCCAGTACTTC. This sequence encodes CASSLGTRQETQYF.

The chain uses TRBV20-1 and TRBJ2-3; D call uncertain. Between the trimmed V and J ends, which lost 3 bases and 4 bases, there was a span of 5 bases. Germline values: CDR1 DFQATT, CDR2 SNEGSKA (reference sequence). The CDR3 runs 11 residues. Written as DNA, the CDR3 is TGCAGTGCTAGCCAGCCAGATACGCAGTATTTT. Translation gives CSASQPDTQYF.

CDR3 amino acids: CASSFTRGPNQPQHF. In nucleotides, the CDR3 is TGTGCCAGCAGTTTTACCAGGGGGCCCAATCAGCCCCAGCATTTT. This sequence joins TRBV27 and TRBJ1-5; the match to TRBD1 covers 8 bases. Germline CDR1 and CDR2: MNHEY and SMNVEV (reference sequence). This CDR3 region has 15 residues. The V and J ends lost 3 bases and 3 bases, in that order; junction bases with no gene match: 4.

There are a few counts of this clonotype. The rearrangement joins TRBV11-2 to TRBJ2-2; 7 bases fit TRBD1. The CDR3 is 15 amino acids. J gave up 6 bases and V 5 bases, and 9 bases lay outside the gene matches. Germline V gene data show CDR1 as SGHAT and CDR2 as FQNNGV. The CDR3 nucleotides are TGTGCCAGCAGCCGGGCGACAGGGTTTCCCGGGGAGCTGTTTTTT. Translation gives CASSRATGFPGELFF.

Ten or more counts support this clonotype. V gene TRBV5-1 combines with J gene TRBJ2-5, with TRBD2 matching over 9 bases. This CDR3 region has 15 residues. V was clipped by 2 bases and J by 3 bases; unmatched bases: 5. Germline lookup yields CDR1 SGHRS and CDR2 YFSETQ. The CDR3 DNA sequence: TGCGCCAGCAGCTTCCTAGCGGGGCGAGAAGAGACCCAGTACTTC. Encoded protein: CASSFLAGREETQYF.

This clonotype was counted at least ten times. The rearrangement links TRBV25-1 to TRBJ1-6; D is possibly TRBD1 (5 bases). The CDR3 runs 14 residues. With 6 bases removed from V and 7 bases from J, the gap between germline ends came to 13 bases. The germline V gene has CDR1 MGHDK and CDR2 SYGVNS. The chain's CDR3 is CASSPGQANSPLHF. CDR3 sequence (DNA): TGTGCCAGCAGCCCAGGACAAGCAAATTCACCCCTCCACTTT.

There are a few counts of this clonotype. The V gene is TRBV16, the J gene TRBJ1-5; no firm D call. CDR1 and CDR2 (germline): KGHSY, FQNENV. The CDR3 runs 13 residues. V gave up 4 bases and J gave up 6 bases, with 10 bases separating them. CDR3 nucleotide sequence: TGTGCCAGCAGCCCCCTTAAGGGTCAGCCCCAGCATTTT. As protein: CASSPLKGQPQHF.

J is TRBJ2-2 and V is TRBV6-1; TRBD1 might be the D (5 bases). V was shortened by 6 bases and J by 1 base, with 9 bases between the two germline ends. This CDR3 has 14 amino acids. Germline V CDR1 and CDR2: MNHNS, SASEGT. CDR3 nucleotide sequence: TGTGCCAGCAGGCAGGGTAGGAACACCGGGGAGCTGTTTTTT. Its protein is CASRQGRNTGELFF.

This clonotype was observed a few times. The V gene is TRBV5-1, the J gene TRBJ1-2; D remains ambiguous. Looked up from germline, CDR1 is SGHRS and CDR2 is YFSETQ. This CDR3 has 14 residues. Trimming pared 0 bases from V and 5 bases from J, leaving 11 bases between. This CDR3 reads CASSLGRSEYGYTF. The CDR3 region has the DNA TGCGCCAGCAGCTTGGGGCGGTCGGAATATGGCTACACCTTC.

This clonotype was observed a handful of times. The chain couples TRBV7-3 to TRBJ2-1; 10 bases map to TRBD2. V lost 2 bases to trimming and J lost 7 bases; unmatched junction nucleotides: 11. The CDR3 sequence is 17 residues long. CDR1 is SGHTA and CDR2 is FQGTGA in the germline V gene. The CDR3: CASSLLPLAGVGNEQFF. Here the CDR3 DNA reads TGTGCCAGCAGCTTACTTCCGCTAGCGGGAGTAGGAAATGAGCAGTTCTTC.

The chain uses TRBV9 and TRBJ2-1, with 12 bases identical to TRBD2. The ends lost 4 bases at V and 7 bases at J; junction bases unmatched: 15. This CDR3 contains 18 residues. Germline values: CDR1 SGDLS, CDR2 YYNGEE. CDR3 bases: TGTGCCAGCAGCTCCTCACCTAGCGGGGGGGCCTTATTTAATGAGCAGTTCTTC. Protein sequence: CASSSSPSGGALFNEQFF.

This clonotype was detected a few times. The chain recombines TRBV7-8 with TRBJ2-7; 7 bases fit TRBD1. CDR1 is SGHVS, CDR2 FQNEAQ, per germline. The CDR3 runs to 14 residues. V trimming: 5 bases; J trimming: 7 bases; junction bases outside the gene matches: 11. CDR3 bases: TGTGCCAGCAGCCTCCTCCAGGGGGTGGGGGAGCAGTACGTC. The encoded protein is CASSLLQGVGEQYV.

This clonotype was seen only a few times. This chain uses TRBV5-1 with TRBJ1-3, with D perhaps TRBD1 (5 bases). Germline loops: CDR1 SGHRS, CDR2 YFSETQ. There are 16 residues in the CDR3. Between the trimmed V and J ends, which lost 0 bases and 2 bases, there was a span of 12 bases. The CDR3 bases are TGCGCCAGCAGCTTGGAATTAAGAGGGGCTGGAAACACCATATATTTT. It translates to CASSLELRGAGNTIYF.

In its sample, this clonotype was seen many times. The CDR3 region is CSVEVVAGELFF. DNA for the CDR3: TGCAGCGTTGAAGTTGTAGCGGGTGAGCTGTTTTTT. The chain recombines TRBV29-1 with TRBJ2-2; 7 bases align to TRBD2. V shed 1 base and J 11 bases; nucleotides not matched to a gene: 4. The CDR3 loop spans 12 amino acids. Germline CDR1 is SQVTM and CDR2 is ANQGSEA.

This chain links TRBV30 with TRBJ1-5; D is ambiguous. V lost 3 bases to trimming and J lost 3 bases, with 21 bases between them. The CDR3 has 17 amino acids. CDR1 is GTSNPN and CDR2 is SVGIG in the germline V gene (reference sequence). The CDR3 DNA reads as TGTGCCTGGAGCCCATTCGGGCGGGAAATACTCAATCAGCCCCAGCATTTT. It codes for CAWSPFGREILNQPQHF.

The sample holds a few counts of this clonotype. J is TRBJ2-2 and V is TRBV10-3, with 10 bases matching TRBD1. There are 16 residues in the CDR3. CDR1 ENHRY and CDR2 SYGVKD come from the germline V gene. The junction had 5 bases not matched to a gene; V was cut back by 4 bases and J by 3 bases. The CDR3 spells CAISAAGTGDTGELFF. The CDR3, as DNA: TGTGCCATCAGTGCCGCCGGGACAGGGGACACCGGGGAGCTGTTTTTT.

The gene calls are TRBV6-1 and TRBJ1-2; TRBD1 might be the D (6 bases). The CDR3 has 16 amino acids. The V end lost 7 bases, the J end lost 0 bases, and 18 bases lay between the germline ends. Germline loops: CDR1 MNHNS, CDR2 SASEGT. In nucleotides, the CDR3 is TGTGCCAGCACCAGGTGGGAGGGACATACTAACTATGGCTACACCTTC. Translated, it gives CASTRWEGHTNYGYTF.